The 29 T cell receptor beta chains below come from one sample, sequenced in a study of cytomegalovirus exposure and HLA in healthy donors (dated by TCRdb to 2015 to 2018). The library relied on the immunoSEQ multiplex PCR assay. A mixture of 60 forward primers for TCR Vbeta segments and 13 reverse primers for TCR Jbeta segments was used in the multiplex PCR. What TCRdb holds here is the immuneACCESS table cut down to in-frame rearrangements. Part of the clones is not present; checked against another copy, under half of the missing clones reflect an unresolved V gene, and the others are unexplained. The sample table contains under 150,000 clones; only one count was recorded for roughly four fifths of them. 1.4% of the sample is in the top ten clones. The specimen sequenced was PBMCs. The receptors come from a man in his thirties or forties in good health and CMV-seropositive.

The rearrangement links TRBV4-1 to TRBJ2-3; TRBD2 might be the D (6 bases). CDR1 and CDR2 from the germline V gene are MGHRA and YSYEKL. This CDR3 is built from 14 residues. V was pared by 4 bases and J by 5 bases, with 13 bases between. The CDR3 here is CASSRSASVDTQYF. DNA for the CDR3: TGCGCCAGCAGCCGAAGCGCTAGCGTAGATACGCAGTATTTT.

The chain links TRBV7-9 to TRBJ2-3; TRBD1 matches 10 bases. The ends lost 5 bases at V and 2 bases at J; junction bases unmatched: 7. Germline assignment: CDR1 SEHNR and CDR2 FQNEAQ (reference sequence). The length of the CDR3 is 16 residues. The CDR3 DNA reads TGTGCCAGCAGCCCCCGACAGGGGGCTCACACAGATACGCAGTATTTT. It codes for CASSPRQGAHTDTQYF.

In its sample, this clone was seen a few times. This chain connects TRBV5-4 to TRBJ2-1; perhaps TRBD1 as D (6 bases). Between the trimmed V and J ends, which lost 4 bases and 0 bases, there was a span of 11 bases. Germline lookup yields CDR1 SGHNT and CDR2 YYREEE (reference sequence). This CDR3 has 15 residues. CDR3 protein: CASSPGTRSYNEQFF. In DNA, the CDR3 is TGTGCCAGCAGCCCCGGGACACGCTCCTACAATGAGCAGTTCTTC. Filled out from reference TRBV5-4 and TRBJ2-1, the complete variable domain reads ETGVTQSPTHLIKTRGQQVTLRCSSQSGHNTVSWYQQALGQGPQFIFQYYREEENGRGNFPPRFSGLQFPNYSSELNVNALELDDSALYLCASSPGTRSYNEQFFGPGTRLTVL.

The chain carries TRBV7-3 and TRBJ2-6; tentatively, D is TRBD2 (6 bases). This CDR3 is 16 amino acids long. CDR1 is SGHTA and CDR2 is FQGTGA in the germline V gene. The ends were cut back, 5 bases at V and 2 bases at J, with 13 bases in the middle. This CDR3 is CASSRDGTPGANVLTF. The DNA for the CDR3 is TGTGCCAGCAGCCGGGATGGGACTCCTGGGGCCAACGTCCTGACTTTC.

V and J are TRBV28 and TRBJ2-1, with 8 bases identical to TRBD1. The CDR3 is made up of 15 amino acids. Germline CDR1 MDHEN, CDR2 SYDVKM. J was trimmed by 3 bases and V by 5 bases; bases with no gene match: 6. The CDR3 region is CASSETGGNYNEQFF. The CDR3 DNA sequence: TGTGCCAGCAGTGAAACAGGGGGAAACTACAATGAGCAGTTCTTC. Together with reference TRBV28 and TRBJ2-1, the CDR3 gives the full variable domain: DVKVTQSSRYLVKRTGEKVFLECVQDMDHENMFWYRQDPGLGLRLIYFSYDVKMKEKGDIPEGYSVSREKKERFSLILESASTNQTSMYLCASSETGGNYNEQFFGPGTRLTVL.

CDR3 nucleotides: TGCGCCAGCAACAGGGGGGACAGGGCCGCACAAGAGACCCAGTACTTC. Translating it yields CASNRGDRAAQETQYF. The rearrangement uses TRBV5-1 and TRBJ2-5, with 9 bases lining up with TRBD1. The V segment lost 6 bases and the J segment 2 bases; nucleotides outside the gene matches: 11. The germline CDR1 and CDR2 sequences are SGHRS and YFSETQ. The CDR3 runs to 16 residues.

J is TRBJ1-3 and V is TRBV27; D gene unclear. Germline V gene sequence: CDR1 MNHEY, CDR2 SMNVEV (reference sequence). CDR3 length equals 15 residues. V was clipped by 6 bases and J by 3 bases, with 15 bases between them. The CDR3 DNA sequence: TGTGCCAGCAGAGCCACGGGGAGAGGTGGAAACACCATATATTTT. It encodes CASRATGRGGNTIYF.

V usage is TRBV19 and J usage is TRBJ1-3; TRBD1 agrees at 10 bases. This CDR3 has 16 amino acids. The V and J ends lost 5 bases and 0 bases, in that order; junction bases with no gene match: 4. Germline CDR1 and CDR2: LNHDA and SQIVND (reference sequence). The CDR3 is CASSRQGASSGNTIYF. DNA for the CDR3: TGTGCCAGTAGTCGACAGGGGGCAAGCTCTGGAAACACCATATATTTT. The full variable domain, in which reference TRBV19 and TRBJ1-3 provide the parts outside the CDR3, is DGGITQSPKYLFRKEGQNVTLSCEQNLNHDAMYWYRQDPGQGLRLIYYSQIVNDFQKGDIAEGYSVSREKKESFPLTVTSAQKNPTAFYLCASSRQGASSGNTIYFGEGSWLTVV.

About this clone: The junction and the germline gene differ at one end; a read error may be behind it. The CDR3 spells CASNLGRRASGINEQFF. CDR3 bases: TGTGCCAGCAACTTAGGACGGAGGGCTAGCGGGATAAATGAGCAGTTCTTC. V gene TRBV7-9 combines with J gene TRBJ2-1; 9 bases map to TRBD2. Germline CDR1 is SEHNR and CDR2 is FQNEAQ (reference sequence). The CDR3 has 17 amino acids.

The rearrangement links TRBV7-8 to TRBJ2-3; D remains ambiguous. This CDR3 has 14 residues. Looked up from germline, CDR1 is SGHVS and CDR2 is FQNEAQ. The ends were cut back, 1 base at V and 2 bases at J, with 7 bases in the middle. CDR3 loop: CASSLDTTTDTQYF. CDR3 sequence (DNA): TGTGCCAGCAGCTTAGACACTACCACAGATACGCAGTATTTT.

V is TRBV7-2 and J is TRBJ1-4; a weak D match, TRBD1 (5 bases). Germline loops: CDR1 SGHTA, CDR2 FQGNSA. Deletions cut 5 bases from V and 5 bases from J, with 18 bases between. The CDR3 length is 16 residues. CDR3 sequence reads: CASSEGWGTVNEKLFF. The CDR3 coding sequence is TGTGCCAGCAGCGAGGGATGGGGGACTGTGAATGAAAAACTGTTTTTT.

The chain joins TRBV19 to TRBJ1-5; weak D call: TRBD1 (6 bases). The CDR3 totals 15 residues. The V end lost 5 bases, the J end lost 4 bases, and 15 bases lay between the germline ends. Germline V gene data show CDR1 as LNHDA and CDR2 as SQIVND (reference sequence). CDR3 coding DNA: TGTGCCAGTAGTCCCCCGGGGGGGCCGAATCAGCCCCAGCATTTT. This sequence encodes CASSPPGGPNQPQHF.

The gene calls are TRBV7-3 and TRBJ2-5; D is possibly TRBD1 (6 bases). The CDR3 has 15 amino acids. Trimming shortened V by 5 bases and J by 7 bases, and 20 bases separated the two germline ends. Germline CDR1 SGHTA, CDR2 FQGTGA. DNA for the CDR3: TGTGCCAGCAGCGCACAGGGTCGATCCGACGGGACCCAGTACTTC. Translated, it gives CASSAQGRSDGTQYF.

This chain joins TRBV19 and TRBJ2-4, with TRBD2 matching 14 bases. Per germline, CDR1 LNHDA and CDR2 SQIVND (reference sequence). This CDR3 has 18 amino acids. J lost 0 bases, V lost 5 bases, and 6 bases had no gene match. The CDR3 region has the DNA TGTGCCAGTAGTGGACTAGCGGGAGGCAGTGTAGCCAAAAACATTCAGTACTTC. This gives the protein CASSGLAGGSVAKNIQYF.

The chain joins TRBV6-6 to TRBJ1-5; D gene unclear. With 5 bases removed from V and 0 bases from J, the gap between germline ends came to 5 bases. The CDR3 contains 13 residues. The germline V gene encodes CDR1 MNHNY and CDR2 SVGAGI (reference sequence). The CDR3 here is CASSLVSNQPQHF. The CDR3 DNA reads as TGTGCCAGCAGTCTAGTTAGCAATCAGCCCCAGCATTTT.

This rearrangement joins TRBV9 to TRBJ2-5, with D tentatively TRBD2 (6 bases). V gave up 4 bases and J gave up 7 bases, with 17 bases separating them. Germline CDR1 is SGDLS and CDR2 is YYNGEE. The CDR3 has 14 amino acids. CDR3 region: CASSSEGPGGTQYF. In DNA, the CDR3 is TGTGCCAGCAGCTCGGAGGGCCCAGGTGGGACCCAGTACTTC.

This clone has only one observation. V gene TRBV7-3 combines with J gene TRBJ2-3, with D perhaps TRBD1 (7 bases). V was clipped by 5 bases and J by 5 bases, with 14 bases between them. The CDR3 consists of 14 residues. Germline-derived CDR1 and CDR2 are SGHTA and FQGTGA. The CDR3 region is CASSPQGGGDTQYF. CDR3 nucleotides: TGTGCCAGCAGCCCCCAGGGGGGAGGAGATACGCAGTATTTT.

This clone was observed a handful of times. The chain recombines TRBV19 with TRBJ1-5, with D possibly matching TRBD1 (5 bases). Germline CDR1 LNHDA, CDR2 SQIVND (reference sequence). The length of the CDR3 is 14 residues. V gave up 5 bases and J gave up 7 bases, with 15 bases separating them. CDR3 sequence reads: CASSAGYLEQPQHF. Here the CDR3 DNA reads TGTGCCAGTAGTGCAGGGTATCTAGAGCAGCCCCAGCATTTT.

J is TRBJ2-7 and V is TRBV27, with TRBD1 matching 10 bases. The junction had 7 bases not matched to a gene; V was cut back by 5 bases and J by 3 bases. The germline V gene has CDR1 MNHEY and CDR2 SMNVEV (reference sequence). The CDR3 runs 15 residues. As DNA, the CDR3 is TGTGCCAGCAGTCTCGGGACAGGGGTTTTCTACGAGCAGTACTTC. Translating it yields CASSLGTGVFYEQYF.

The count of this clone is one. The CDR3 here is CASSLAFSGGGEQYF. CDR3 in DNA: TGTGCCAGCAGCTTAGCGTTTAGCGGGGGTGGAGAGCAGTACTTC. The chain recombines TRBV11-2 with TRBJ2-7, with 9 bases aligning to TRBD2. The CDR3 is made up of 15 amino acids. The germline gives CDR1 SGHAT, CDR2 FQNNGV. Trimming removed 1 base from V and 7 bases from J; junction bases left unmatched: 8. The variable domain in full, with the rest retrieved from reference TRBV11-2 and TRBJ2-7, is EAGVAQSPRYKIIEKRQSVAFWCNPISGHATLYWYQQILGQGPKLLIQFQNNGVVDDSQLPKDRFSAERLKGVDSTLKIQPAKLEDSAVYLCASSLAFSGGGEQYFGPGTRLTVT.

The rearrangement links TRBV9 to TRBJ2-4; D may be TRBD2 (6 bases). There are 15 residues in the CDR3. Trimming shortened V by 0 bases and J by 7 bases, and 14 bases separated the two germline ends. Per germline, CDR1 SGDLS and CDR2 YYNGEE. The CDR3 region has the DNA TGTGCCAGCAGCGTAGAGCTTGGGGAGGAGAACATTCAGTACTTC. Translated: CASSVELGEENIQYF.

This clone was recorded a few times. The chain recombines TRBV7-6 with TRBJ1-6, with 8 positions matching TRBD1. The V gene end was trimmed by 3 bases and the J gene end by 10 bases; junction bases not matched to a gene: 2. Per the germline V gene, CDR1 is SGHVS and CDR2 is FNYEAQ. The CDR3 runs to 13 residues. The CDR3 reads CASSLTGDSPLHF. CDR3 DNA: TGTGCCAGCAGCTTGACAGGGGACTCACCCCTCCACTTT.

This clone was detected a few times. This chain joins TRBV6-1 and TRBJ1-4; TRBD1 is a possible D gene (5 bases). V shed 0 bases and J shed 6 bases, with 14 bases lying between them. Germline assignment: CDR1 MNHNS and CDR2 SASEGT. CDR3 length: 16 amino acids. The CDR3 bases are TGTGCCAGCAGTGAAGCGCGACAGCCAGGGTATGAAAAACTGTTTTTT. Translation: CASSEARQPGYEKLFF.

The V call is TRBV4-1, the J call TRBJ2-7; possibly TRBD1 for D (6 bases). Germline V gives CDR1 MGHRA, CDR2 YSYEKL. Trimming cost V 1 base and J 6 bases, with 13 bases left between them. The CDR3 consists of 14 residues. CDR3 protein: CASSQVADSGEQYF. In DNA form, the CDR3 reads TGCGCCAGCAGCCAAGTCGCGGACAGCGGCGAGCAGTACTTC.

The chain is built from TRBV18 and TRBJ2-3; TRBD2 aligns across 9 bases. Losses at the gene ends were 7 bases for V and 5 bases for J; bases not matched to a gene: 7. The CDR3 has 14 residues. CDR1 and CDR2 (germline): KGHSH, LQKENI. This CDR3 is CASCGTSPGDTQYF. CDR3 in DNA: TGTGCCAGCTGCGGGACTAGCCCCGGAGATACGCAGTATTTT.

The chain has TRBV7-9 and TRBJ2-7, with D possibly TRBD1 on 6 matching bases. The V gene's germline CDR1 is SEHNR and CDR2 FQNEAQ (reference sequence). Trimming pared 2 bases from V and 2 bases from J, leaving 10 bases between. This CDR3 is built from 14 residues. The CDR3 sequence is CASSLSGDAYEQYF. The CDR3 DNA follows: TGTGCCAGCAGCTTATCAGGGGACGCCTACGAGCAGTACTTC.

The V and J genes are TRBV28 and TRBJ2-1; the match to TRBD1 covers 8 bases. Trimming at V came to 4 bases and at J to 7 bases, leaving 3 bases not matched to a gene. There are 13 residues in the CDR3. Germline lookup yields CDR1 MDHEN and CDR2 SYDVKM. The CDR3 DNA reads TGTGCCAGCAGTTCGACAGGGGAGAATGAGCAGTTCTTC. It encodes CASSSTGENEQFF. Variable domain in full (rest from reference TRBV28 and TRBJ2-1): DVKVTQSSRYLVKRTGEKVFLECVQDMDHENMFWYRQDPGLGLRLIYFSYDVKMKEKGDIPEGYSVSREKKERFSLILESASTNQTSMYLCASSSTGENEQFFGPGTRLTVL.

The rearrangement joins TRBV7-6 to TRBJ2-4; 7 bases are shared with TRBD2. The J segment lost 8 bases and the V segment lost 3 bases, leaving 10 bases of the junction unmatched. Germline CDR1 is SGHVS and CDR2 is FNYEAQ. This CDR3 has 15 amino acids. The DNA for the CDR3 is TGTGCCAGCAGCTTGGGGGGGGGACCCTGGGACATTCAGTACTTC. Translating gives CASSLGGGPWDIQYF.

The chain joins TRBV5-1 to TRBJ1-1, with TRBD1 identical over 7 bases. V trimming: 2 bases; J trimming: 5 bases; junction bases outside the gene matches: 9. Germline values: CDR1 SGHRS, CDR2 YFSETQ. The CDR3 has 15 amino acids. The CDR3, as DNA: TGCGCCAGCAGCTTTATGCCTCAGGGGGGAACTGAAGCTTTCTTT. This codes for CASSFMPQGGTEAFF.